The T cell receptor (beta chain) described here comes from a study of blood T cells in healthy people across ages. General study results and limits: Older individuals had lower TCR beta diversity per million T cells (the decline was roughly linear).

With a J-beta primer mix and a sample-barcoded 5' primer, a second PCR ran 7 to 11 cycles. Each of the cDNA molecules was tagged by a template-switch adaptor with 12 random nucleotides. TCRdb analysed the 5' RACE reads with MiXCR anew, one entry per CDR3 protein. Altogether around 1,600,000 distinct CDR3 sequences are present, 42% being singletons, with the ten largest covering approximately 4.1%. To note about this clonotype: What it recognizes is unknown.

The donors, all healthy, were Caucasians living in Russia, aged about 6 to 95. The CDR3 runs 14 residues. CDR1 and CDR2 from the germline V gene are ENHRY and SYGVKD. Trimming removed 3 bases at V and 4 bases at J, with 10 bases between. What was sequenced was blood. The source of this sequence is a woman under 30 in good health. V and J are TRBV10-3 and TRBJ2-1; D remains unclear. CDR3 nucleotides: TGTGCCATCAGTGAAGAGATGGTTTACAATGAGCAGTTCTTC. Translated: CAISEEMVYNEQFF.